This TCR beta chain comes out of a study of CD8 T cells in Susac syndrome. With random hexamers, reverse transcription was performed on roughly 0.5 to 1 ug of RNA. One entry per CDR3 protein, called by TCRdb with MiXCR from the immunoSEQ multiplex PCR reads. This table has 70,000 or so distinct CDR3 sequences, approximately 95% appearing once. The sample taken for sequencing was CD8+ T cells from PBMCs. The clonotype originates from a human donor in good health.

The CDR3 DNA follows: TGTGCCAGCAGTTTATTAGGATCCAATGAGCAGTTCTTC. It specifies CASSLLGSNEQFF. This chain uses TRBV27 with TRBJ2-1; D gene unclear. The CDR3 consists of 13 residues. V was shortened by 1 base and J by 6 bases, with 7 bases between the two germline ends. CDR1 MNHEY and CDR2 SMNVEV come from the germline V gene (reference sequence).